The entry below gives a single TCR beta chain sequence along with its context. Clones were read by immunoSEQ multiplex PCR, and TCRdb kept only the in-frame ones, dropping some. Among a few hundred thousand clones listed, more than 75% were seen once. Recruitment covered about two dozen US areas and drew participants whose ages spanned about 18 to 100 years. This specimen comes from a study of blood T cell repertoires in COVID-19. About the research overall: Sites across the United States, Italy and Spain contributed samples from acute and convalescent COVID-19.

CDR1 is SGDLS, CDR2 YYNGEE, per germline. Trimming stripped 4 bases from V and 0 bases from J, with 11 bases between. This CDR3 spans 15 amino acids. The origin of this receptor is a woman in her forties with acute COVID-19. Sequencing was done on a sample of PBMCs or T cells enriched from blood (not recorded which). The chain has TRBV9 and TRBJ1-3, with a tentative D call TRBD1 (5 bases). Here the CDR3 reads CASSPTDSSGNTIYF. The DNA for the CDR3 is TGTGCCAGCAGCCCGACAGACAGCTCTGGAAACACCATATATTTT.